The T cell receptor (beta chain) described here comes from a study of vaccination and CD4 T cells after COVID-19. Study summary: Specimens were obtained from a few convalescent patients at day 14 and at days 161 to 241 post-vaccination.

The CDR3 loop spans 14 amino acids. V lost 4 bases and J lost 10, with 21 bases in between. Germline CDR1 and CDR2: DFQATT and SNEGSKA (reference sequence). Specified time point: late sampling 161 to 241 days after vaccination in three convalescent patients. Treatment given: roughly ten-day PBMC culture with coronavirus spike peptide pools or control peptides (ViraFEST assay). Cultured CD4+ T cell DNA was sequenced using the Oncomine TCR Beta short-read assay. TCRdb called the PCR reads again in MiXCR, with one record for every CDR3 protein. This table has 25,000 to 30,000 distinct CDR3 sequences, roughly a third appearing once. Within the sample, this clonotype is medium-sized. What it binds is not known.

The chain has TRBV20-1 and TRBJ2-3, with D unresolved. The sequence was collected from a human donor who had recovered from COVID-19. The source was CD4+ T cells from blood, cultured in vitro, collected about 7 months after SARS-CoV-2 vaccination. The CDR3 region has the DNA TGCAGTGCTATTGGTCCTTTCGACTCGAGTTCGCAGTATTTT. It is translated as CSAIGPFDSSSQYF.